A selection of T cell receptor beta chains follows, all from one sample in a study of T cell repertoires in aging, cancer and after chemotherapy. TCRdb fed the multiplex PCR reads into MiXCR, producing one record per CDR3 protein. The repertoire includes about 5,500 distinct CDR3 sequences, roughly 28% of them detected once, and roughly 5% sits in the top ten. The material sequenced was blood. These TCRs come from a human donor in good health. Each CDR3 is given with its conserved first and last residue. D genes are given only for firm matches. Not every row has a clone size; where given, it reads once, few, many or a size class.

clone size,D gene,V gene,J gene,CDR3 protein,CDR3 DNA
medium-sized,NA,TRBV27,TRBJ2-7,CASSPGLNGREQYF,TGTGCCAGCAGTCCCGGGCTCAACGGGCGCGAGCAGTACTTC
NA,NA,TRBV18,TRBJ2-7,CASSAGSSSYEQYF,TGTGCCAGCTCCGCCGGGAGTAGCTCCTACGAGCAGTACTTC
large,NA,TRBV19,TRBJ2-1,CASSPNGIGQFF,TGTGCCAGTAGTCCCAACGGGATCGGGCAGTTCTTC
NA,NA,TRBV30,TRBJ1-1,CAWTRQVPNTEAFF,TGTGCCTGGACCCGACAGGTTCCGAACACTGAAGCTTTCTTT
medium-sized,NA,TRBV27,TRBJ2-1,CASSAEPANEQFF,TGTGCCAGCAGCGCTGAGCCCGCCAATGAGCAGTTCTTC
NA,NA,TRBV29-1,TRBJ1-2,CSVEGSGYNYGYTF,TGCAGCGTTGAGGGCAGCGGATATAACTATGGCTACACCTTC
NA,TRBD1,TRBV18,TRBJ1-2,CASSPAPGQVIHQDGYTF,TGTGCCAGCTCACCCGCGCCGGGACAGGTGATACATCAGGATGGCTACACCTTC
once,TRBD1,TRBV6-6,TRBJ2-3,CASSQDRGRGTDTQYF,TGTGCCAGCAGTCAGGACAGGGGACGGGGGACAGATACGCAGTATTTT
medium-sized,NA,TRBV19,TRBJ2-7,CASSMDLEMDEQYF,TGTGCCAGTAGTATGGACCTCGAAATGGACGAGCAGTACTTC
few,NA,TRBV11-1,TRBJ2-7,CASSFTLGKSTYEQYF,TGTGCCAGCAGCTTCACACTCGGGAAATCCACCTACGAGCAGTACTTC
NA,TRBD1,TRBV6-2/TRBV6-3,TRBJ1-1,CASRTRQGALNTEAFF,TGTGCCAGCAGGACAAGACAGGGGGCGTTGAACACTGAAGCTTTCTTT
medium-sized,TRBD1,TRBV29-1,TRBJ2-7,CSVSGQGDYEQYF,TGCAGCGTTTCCGGACAGGGGGACTACGAGCAGTACTTC
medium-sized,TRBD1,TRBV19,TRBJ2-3,CASSRTGYTDTQYF,TGTGCCAGTAGTAGGACAGGTTACACAGATACGCAGTATTTT
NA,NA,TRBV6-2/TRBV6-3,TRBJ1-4,CASSSPKGKLFF,TGTGCCAGCAGTTCACCGAAGGGAAAACTGTTTTTT
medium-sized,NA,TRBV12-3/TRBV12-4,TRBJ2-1,CASRFVPGSYNEQFF,TGTGCCAGCAGATTCGTCCCGGGATCCTACAATGAGCAGTTCTTC
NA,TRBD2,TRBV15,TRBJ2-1,CATSRDAGTSGYNEQFF,TGTGCCACCAGCAGAGATGCCGGGACTAGCGGTTACAATGAGCAGTTCTTC
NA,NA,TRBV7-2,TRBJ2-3,CASSLDGGVRPGTQYF,TGTGCCAGCAGCTTAGACGGCGGGGTTAGACCCGGTACGCAGTATTTT
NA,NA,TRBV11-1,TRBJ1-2,CASSPSGIGGYTF,TGTGCCAGCAGCCCATCGGGGATTGGTGGCTACACCTTC
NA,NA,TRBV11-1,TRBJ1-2,CASSTPREAYGYTF,TGTGCCAGCAGCACACCGCGGGAGGCCTATGGCTACACCTTC
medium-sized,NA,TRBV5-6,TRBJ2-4,CASSGGGNIQYF,TGTGCCAGCAGCGGAGGGGGAAACATTCAGTACTTC
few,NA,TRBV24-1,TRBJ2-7,CATSVRQGSEQYF,TGTGCCACCAGTGTTCGTCAGGGAAGCGAGCAGTACTTC
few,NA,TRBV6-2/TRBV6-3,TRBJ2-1,CASRRDGTLQQFF,TGTGCCAGCCGCCGGGACGGAACGCTGCAGCAGTTCTTC